The clone carrying this TCR beta chain was seen more than once but under ten times. The CDR3 covers 14 residues. The V end was cut by 0 bases, the J end by 8 bases, with 14 bases between. Per germline, CDR1 SGDLS and CDR2 YYNGEE. This record belongs to a study of blood T cells in healthy people across ages. Sample-barcoded 5' priming and a J-beta primer mix drove a second PCR of roughly 6 to 12 cycles. TCRdb ran MiXCR on the 5' RACE reads and lists one entry per CDR3 protein. Of some 1 million distinct CDR3 sequences in the sample, around 45% were seen once. The chain joins TRBV9 to TRBJ1-2, with a tentative D call TRBD1 (5 bases). The sample taken for sequencing was blood. This receptor was taken from a woman aged 55 to 70 in good health. The CDR3 DNA sequence: TGTGCCAGCAGCGTAGTGGGGGACCCGGGCGGCTACACCTTC. Protein: CASSVVGDPGGYTF. Combining the CDR3 with reference TRBV9 and TRBJ1-2 gives the whole variable domain DSGVTQTPKHLITATGQRVTLRCSPRSGDLSVYWYQQSLDQGLQFLIQYYNGEERAKGNILERFSAQQFPDLHSELNLSSLELGDSALYFCASSVVGDPGGYTFGSGTRLTVV.